The following is a T cell receptor (beta chain) sequence with its context. In the authors' workflow: Cell counts per sample came from amplifying reference gene primers. Profiling relied on immunoSEQ multiplex PCR, and the TCRdb table lists in-frame clones only, not all of them. The V and J calls and the clone size are those of that table, but D and trimming were determined from the DNA. The sample yields about 64,000 clones, approximately 78% seen once. The sample originates from a study of blood T cell repertoires in COVID-19. Background on the study: PBMCs, B-cell-depleted T cells, or T cells provided the cDNA or gDNA that made up the material.

The CDR3 consists of 19 residues. CDR1 is SGDLS and CDR2 is YYNGEE in the germline V gene. Deletions cut 1 base from V and 0 bases from J, with 19 bases between. Source material: peripheral blood. This TCR came from a human donor in a cohort sampled during active COVID-19. The gene calls are TRBV9 and TRBJ2-2, with D possibly matching TRBD1 (9 bases). CDR3 sequence reads: CASSVFDRGGLANTGELFF. The CDR3 region has the DNA TGTGCCAGCAGCGTATTTGACAGGGGGGGACTAGCGAACACCGGGGAGCTGTTTTTT.